A single sample is the source of the 13 T cell receptor beta chains below, sequenced in a study of cytotoxic CD8 clonotypes in ibrutinib-treated CLL. Data came from immunoSEQ multiplex PCR; TCRdb stores just in-frame clones and leaves some out. The sample contains under 300,000 clones, roughly four fifths of which appear only once. The specimen comprised PBMCs, sampled at disease progression, from a patient treated with ibrutinib. Receptor source: a human donor with chronic lymphocytic leukemia.

This sequence joins TRBV7-9 and TRBJ2-1; D unclear. Germline V CDR1 and CDR2: SEHNR, FQNEAQ (reference sequence). The CDR3 is 12 amino acids. Trimming left V 1 base short and J 13 bases short, with 11 bases between. DNA for the CDR3: TGTGCCAGCAGCTTAGTAGGGCAGTTTCAGTTCTTC. Protein product: CASSLVGQFQFF.

This chain uses TRBV2 with TRBJ1-5; D is possibly TRBD1 (6 bases). V dropped 3 bases and J dropped 2 bases, with 11 bases sitting between them. In germline, CDR1 is SNHLY, CDR2 FYNNEI. This CDR3 is built from 15 residues. This CDR3 is CASSEGRGGNQPQHF. Written as DNA, the CDR3 is TGTGCCAGCAGTGAGGGCAGGGGAGGCAATCAGCCCCAGCATTTT.

This CDR3 reads CASSLIRSDEQYF. CDR3 in DNA: TGCGCCAGCAGCTTGATAAGGTCTGACGAGCAGTACTTC. The gene calls are TRBV5-1 and TRBJ2-7; D call uncertain. V was trimmed by 1 base and J by 5 bases, leaving 10 bases between them. CDR1 SGHRS and CDR2 YFSETQ come from the germline V gene. CDR3 length: 13 amino acids.

The chain carries TRBV11-2 and TRBJ1-1, with D unclear. Trimming removed 3 bases at V and 0 bases at J, with 11 bases between. This CDR3 comprises 15 residues. The germline gives CDR1 SGHAT, CDR2 FQNNGV. CDR3 sequence reads: CASSFPYGLNTEAFF. CDR3 in DNA: TGTGCCAGCAGCTTCCCTTACGGGTTGAACACTGAAGCTTTCTTT.

This clone was counted a few times. The V gene is TRBV5-4, the J gene TRBJ2-3; D unresolved. From germline, CDR1 is SGHNT and CDR2 YYREEE (reference sequence). The CDR3 totals 15 residues. Trimming removed 5 bases at V and 0 bases at J, with 13 bases between. CDR3 loop: CASRERVASTDTQYF. In DNA form, the CDR3 reads TGTGCCAGCAGGGAAAGGGTGGCTAGCACAGATACGCAGTATTTT.

This clone was counted only a few times. The V and J genes are TRBV28 and TRBJ2-7; a weak D match, TRBD2 (5 bases). This CDR3 has 15 amino acids. Trimming took off 7 bases at V and 6 bases at J, with 22 bases between the two ends. Germline CDR1 and CDR2: MDHEN and SYDVKM. The CDR3 loop is CASTTSNGKVPEQYF. CDR3 DNA sequence: TGTGCCAGCACCACCTCCAACGGGAAAGTCCCCGAGCAGTACTTC.

This clone was counted only a few times. This rearrangement joins TRBV5-6 to TRBJ1-5, with unresolved D. This CDR3 is 12 amino acids long. From germline, CDR1 is SGHDT and CDR2 YYEEEE. The ends were cut back, 4 bases at V and 5 bases at J, with 7 bases in the middle. The CDR3 DNA follows: TGTGCCAGCAGCCGCGAATATCAGCCCCAGCATTTT. It translates to CASSREYQPQHF.

V is TRBV12-5 and J is TRBJ2-1; TRBD1 aligns across 8 bases. Unmatched junction bases numbered 13, after V lost 0 bases and J lost 6 bases. CDR3 length: 18 residues. CDR1 is LGHNT, CDR2 FRNRAP, per germline. The CDR3 DNA follows: TGTGCTAGTGGTTTGGTACAAAAGGGACAGGTCGAGCCCAATGAGCAGTTCTTC. Protein sequence: CASGLVQKGQVEPNEQFF.

For the CDR3, the DNA is TGTGCCAGCAGCTTGGTCGAGGGTCGTGAGCAGTTCTTC. Its translation is CASSLVEGREQFF. This chain connects TRBV5-6 to TRBJ2-1; TRBD2 might be the D (5 bases). Looked up from germline, CDR1 is SGHDT and CDR2 is YYEEEE. Trimming pared 0 bases from V and 9 bases from J, leaving 10 bases between. This CDR3 has 13 residues.

V usage is TRBV6-5 and J usage is TRBJ2-2; TRBD1 matches 7 bases. The V segment lost 4 bases and the J segment 4 bases; nucleotides outside the gene matches: 9. Germline V gene sequence: CDR1 MNHEY, CDR2 SVGAGI. There are 16 residues in the CDR3. DNA of the CDR3: TGTGCCAGCAGTTCCACAGGGGTTCTGGGCACCGGGGAGCTGTTTTTT. Translated: CASSSTGVLGTGELFF.

The genes are TRBV5-5 and TRBJ2-1; 8 bases fit TRBD2. CDR1 and CDR2 from the germline V gene are SGHKS and YYEKEE (reference sequence). The CDR3 has 14 amino acids. The V segment lost 1 base and the J segment 4 bases; nucleotides outside the gene matches: 1. The CDR3 DNA sequence: TGTGCCAGCAGCTTGCGCGGGGGGTACAATGAGCAGTTCTTC. It specifies CASSLRGGYNEQFF.

This chain joins TRBV6-5 and TRBJ1-1; TRBD1 matches at 9 bases. The germline gives CDR1 MNHEY, CDR2 SVGAGI. Trimming took 3 bases from V and 11 from J; bases not matched to a gene: 10. There are 14 residues in the CDR3. CDR3 sequence (DNA): TGTGCCAGCAGTTATCGACAGGGGGTTCTCGGCGCTTTCTTT. Translation: CASSYRQGVLGAFF.

The V call is TRBV19, the J call TRBJ2-7; TRBD2 matches 9 bases. Germline V gene data show CDR1 as LNHDA and CDR2 as SQIVND (reference sequence). The length of the CDR3 is 14 residues. J gave up 2 bases and V 4 bases, and 3 bases lay outside the gene matches. CDR3 region: CASSTLAGTYEQYF. The DNA for the CDR3 is TGTGCCAGTAGTACCCTAGCGGGGACCTACGAGCAGTACTTC.